This TCR beta chain was retrieved from a study of blood T cell repertoires in COVID-19. Across the whole study: PBMCs, B-cell-depleted T cells, or T cells provided the cDNA or gDNA that made up the material.

Produced via immunoSEQ multiplex PCR; TCRdb's table is partial and in-frame only. The table records 68,000 or so clones, approximately 90% of them present only once. The CDR3 extends over 17 amino acids. Trimming left V 0 bases short and J 1 base short, with 10 bases between. Germline CDR1 reads LNHDA; CDR2 reads SQIVND (reference sequence). V usage is TRBV19 and J usage is TRBJ1-6; no clear D. Sequencing was performed on peripheral blood. This receptor was obtained from a man between 65 and 80 years old with active or convalescent COVID-19. CDR3 bases: TGTGCCAGTAGTATAGATCACCACCAGTCCTATAATTCACCCCTCCACTTT. This translates into CASSIDHHQSYNSPLHF.